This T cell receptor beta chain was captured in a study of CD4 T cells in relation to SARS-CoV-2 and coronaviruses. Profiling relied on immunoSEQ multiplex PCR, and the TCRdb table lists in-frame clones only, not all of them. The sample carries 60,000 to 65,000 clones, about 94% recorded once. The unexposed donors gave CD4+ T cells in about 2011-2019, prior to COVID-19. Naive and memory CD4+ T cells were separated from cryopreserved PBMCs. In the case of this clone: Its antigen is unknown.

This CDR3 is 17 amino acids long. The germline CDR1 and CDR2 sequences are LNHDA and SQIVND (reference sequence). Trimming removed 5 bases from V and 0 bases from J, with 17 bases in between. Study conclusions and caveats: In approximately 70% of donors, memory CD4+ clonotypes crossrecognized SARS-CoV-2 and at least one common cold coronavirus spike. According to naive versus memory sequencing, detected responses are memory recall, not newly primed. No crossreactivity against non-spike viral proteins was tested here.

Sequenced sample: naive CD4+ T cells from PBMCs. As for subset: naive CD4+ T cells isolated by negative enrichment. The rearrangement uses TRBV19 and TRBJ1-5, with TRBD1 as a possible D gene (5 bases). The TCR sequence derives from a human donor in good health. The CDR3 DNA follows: TGTGCCAGTAGTGGCAAAGCGGGACTAAATAGCAATCAGCCCCAGCATTTT. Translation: CASSGKAGLNSNQPQHF.